This TCR beta chain was documented in a study of T cells in Graves' hyperthyroidism and ophthalmopathy. This clonotype was recorded many times. Its antigen is currently unknown. This CDR3 comprises 13 residues. The ends were cut back, 8 bases at V and 10 bases at J, with 15 bases in the middle. Germline V gene data show CDR1 as MGHDK and CDR2 as SYGVNS. Regarding the study as a whole: Among clonotypes expanded in thyroid above 0.001, most were also found in blood. Classification by a 13 V-J model distinguished ophthalmopathy from stable hyperthyroidism.

RNA transcripts served as the template for amplifying TCR beta CDR3 regions. A set of HTBI primers served as the primers for a first-round RT-PCR of the TCR CDR3. TCRdb redid the calling of the multiplex PCR reads with MiXCR, one entry per CDR3 protein. This table has hundreds of thousands of distinct CDR3 sequences, around a third appearing once. V gene TRBV25-1 combines with J gene TRBJ1-6, with unresolved D. This clonotype was sampled from a woman between 35 and 50 years old with Graves' hyperthyroidism. Sequenced sample: blood. In DNA form, the CDR3 reads TGTGCCAGCTCCTCCAACCCGGGCTCACCCCTCCACTTT. This codes for CASSSNPGSPLHF.